These 18 T cell receptor beta chains were all obtained from the same sample, sequenced in a study of shared clonotypes between healthy human individuals. The protocol was immunoSEQ multiplex PCR, while the TCRdb copy is restricted to in-frame clones and leaves out a portion. The table has around 2.5 million clones, approximately 93% seen once; the top ten hold approximately 0.35%. The sequenced material came from naive CD4+ T cells from PBMCs. The sample's subset: CD45RA+ positively selected. The receptors derive from a man younger than 30 in good health. Some clones in this sample may be carry-over from other donors' samples.

This chain joins TRBV6-1 and TRBJ1-2; D gene unclear. The V gene's germline CDR1 is MNHNS and CDR2 SASEGT. CDR3 length: 13 amino acids. V shed 8 bases and J shed 8 bases, with 18 bases lying between them. For the CDR3, the DNA is TGTGCCAGCTTTGGACCCATAGAGGGAGGCTACACCTTC. Its protein product is CASFGPIEGGYTF.

This sequence joins TRBV5-1 and TRBJ2-3; D gene unclear. The CDR3 sequence is 14 residues long. The germline V gene encodes CDR1 SGHRS and CDR2 YFSETQ. The V end lost 1 base, the J end lost 2 bases, and 8 bases lay between the germline ends. The CDR3 DNA follows: TGCGCCAGCAGCTTGATAGGGAACACAGATACGCAGTATTTT. This sequence encodes CASSLIGNTDTQYF. Based on the CDR3 plus reference TRBV5-1 and TRBJ2-3, the full variable domain is KAGVTQTPRYLIKTRGQQVTLSCSPISGHRSVSWYQQTPGQGLQFLFEYFSETQRNKGNFPGRFSGRQFSNSRSEMNVSTLELGDSALYLCASSLIGNTDTQYFGPGTRLTVL.

The chain joins TRBV10-2 to TRBJ2-1; D is possibly TRBD2 (6 bases). Germline V CDR1 and CDR2: WSHSY, SAAADI. The CDR3 is made up of 15 amino acids. Trimming removed 5 bases at V and 0 bases at J, with 11 bases between. This chain's CDR3 is CASSTSRSSYNEQFF. In DNA form, the CDR3 reads TGCGCCAGCAGTACTAGCCGAAGCTCCTACAATGAGCAGTTCTTC.

This chain links TRBV19 with TRBJ1-2, with 10 nucleotides matching TRBD1. This CDR3 is built from 15 residues. Germline V gene lookup returns CDR1 LNHDA and CDR2 SQIVND (reference sequence). Trimming at V came to 5 bases and at J to 6 bases, leaving 9 bases not matched to a gene. CDR3 sequence reads: CASSLGQGKTDGYTF. CDR3 nucleotides: TGTGCCAGTAGTCTGGGACAGGGGAAGACCGATGGCTACACCTTC. The full variable domain, with the rest looked up from reference TRBV19 and TRBJ1-2, is DGGITQSPKYLFRKEGQNVTLSCEQNLNHDAMYWYRQDPGQGLRLIYYSQIVNDFQKGDIAEGYSVSREKKESFPLTVTSAQKNPTAFYLCASSLGQGKTDGYTFGSGTRLTVV.

V and J are TRBV4-3 and TRBJ1-2, with D maybe TRBD1 (5 bases). The CDR3 extends over 15 amino acids. The V and J ends lost 4 bases and 2 bases respectively, with 14 bases between them. Germline V lookup: CDR1 LGHNA, CDR2 YSLEER. CDR3 in DNA: TGCGCCAGCAGCCGCGGGACGTACGAAAACTATGGCTACACCTTC. Translation gives CASSRGTYENYGYTF.

This clone was counted a few times. The rearrangement links TRBV4-3 to TRBJ2-2; D not certain. Germline assignment: CDR1 LGHNA and CDR2 YSLEER. The CDR3 is 15 residues long. Trimming took 3 bases from V and 0 from J, leaving 8 bases between them. This CDR3 is CASSQHLTNTGELFF. For the CDR3, the DNA is TGCGCCAGCAGCCAGCACTTAACGAACACCGGGGAGCTGTTTTTT.

V and J are TRBV11-1 and TRBJ2-7, with D tentatively TRBD2 (5 bases). The CDR3 has 12 residues. V shed 6 bases and J shed 7 bases, with 13 bases lying between them. Germline CDR1 SGHAT, CDR2 FQDESV (reference sequence). CDR3 coding DNA: TGTGCCAGCAGTTACGGGGTAGATGAGCAGTACTTC. Translated: CASSYGVDEQYF. The entire variable domain, with the rest obtained from reference TRBV11-1 and TRBJ2-7, is as follows: EAEVAQSPRYKITEKSQAVAFWCDPISGHATLYWYRQILGQGPELLVQFQDESVVDDSQLPKDRFSAERLKGVDSTLKIQPAELGDSAMYLCASSYGVDEQYFGPGTRLTVT.

With respect to this clone: Other DNA sequences in the same sample also yield this CDR3. The chain couples TRBV28 to TRBJ1-5, with TRBD1 as a possible D gene (5 bases). V was shortened by 5 bases and J by 1 base, with 15 bases between the two germline ends. Germline V gives CDR1 MDHEN, CDR2 SYDVKM. The length of the CDR3 is 16 residues. The CDR3 reads CASSPAGGGSNQPQHF. The DNA of the CDR3 is TGTGCCAGCAGTCCCGCGGGGGGGGGAAGCAATCAGCCCCAGCATTTT. The full variable domain, rest sourced from reference TRBV28 and TRBJ1-5, is DVKVTQSSRYLVKRTGEKVFLECVQDMDHENMFWYRQDPGLGLRLIYFSYDVKMKEKGDIPEGYSVSREKKERFSLILESASTNQTSMYLCASSPAGGGSNQPQHFGDGTRLSIL.

The rearrangement links TRBV2 to TRBJ2-7, with 8 bases aligning to TRBD2. Trimming took 7 bases from V and 1 from J; bases not matched to a gene: 9. The CDR3 is 15 residues long. Germline CDR1 reads SNHLY; CDR2 reads FYNNEI. The CDR3 nucleotides are TGTGCCAGCACGAAGGAGATAGCGGGATCCTACGAGCAGTACTTC. Residues: CASTKEIAGSYEQYF.

The chain employs TRBV11-1 and TRBJ2-1, with 14 bases matching TRBD2. The CDR3 totals 17 residues. CDR1 is SGHAT and CDR2 is FQDESV in the germline V gene (reference sequence). J gave up 1 base and V 5 bases, and 4 bases lay outside the gene matches. The CDR3 DNA is TGTGCCAGCAGCCCCGGGACTAGCGGGAGTTCCTACAATGAGCAGTTCTTC. Protein product: CASSPGTSGSSYNEQFF. Complete variable domain (other parts from reference TRBV11-1 and TRBJ2-1): EAEVAQSPRYKITEKSQAVAFWCDPISGHATLYWYRQILGQGPELLVQFQDESVVDDSQLPKDRFSAERLKGVDSTLKIQPAELGDSAMYLCASSPGTSGSSYNEQFFGPGTRLTVL.

To note about this clone: The sample carries other DNA sequences with the same CDR3. The rearrangement links TRBV9 to TRBJ2-1, with 10 bases aligning to TRBD2. The CDR3 loop spans 15 amino acids. Looked up from germline, CDR1 is SGDLS and CDR2 is YYNGEE. V gave up 2 bases and J gave up 4 bases; unmatched junction bases: 3. CDR3 sequence: CASSVTSGSYNEQFF. DNA of the CDR3: TGTGCCAGCAGCGTGACTAGCGGGTCGTACAATGAGCAGTTCTTC.

The V and J genes are TRBV9 and TRBJ2-7; the match to TRBD1 covers 9 bases. V was pared by 8 bases and J by 0 bases, with 33 bases of the junction left unmatched. This CDR3 is 23 amino acids long. The germline V gene has CDR1 SGDLS and CDR2 YYNGEE. This CDR3 is CARSRAFQIFGQGLTLSSYEQYF. The DNA for the CDR3 is TGTGCCAGATCTAGAGCTTTTCAGATCTTCGGACAGGGGTTAACCCTGAGCTCCTACGAGCAGTACTTC.

In regard to this clone: The sample holds other DNA sequences that translate to the same CDR3. The chain is built from TRBV5-4 and TRBJ1-4, with 9 bases fitting TRBD1. Germline CDR1 SGHNT, CDR2 YYREEE (reference sequence). CDR3 length equals 15 residues. Trimming took 3 bases from V and 7 from J; bases not matched to a gene: 7. CDR3 sequence reads: CASSSPGQGPEKLFF. The CDR3 DNA is TGTGCCAGCAGCTCACCGGGACAGGGCCCTGAAAAACTGTTTTTT.

V gene TRBV2 combines with J gene TRBJ2-1, with unresolved D. Trimming took off 3 bases at V and 2 bases at J, with 11 bases between the two ends. CDR1 SNHLY and CDR2 FYNNEI come from the germline V gene. There are 15 residues in the CDR3. CDR3 in amino acids: CASSEGRFTYNEQFF. DNA for the CDR3: TGTGCCAGCAGTGAGGGCAGGTTCACCTACAATGAGCAGTTCTTC.

V and J are TRBV7-9 and TRBJ2-7; TRBD1 agrees at 10 bases. Unmatched junction bases numbered 7, after V lost 4 bases and J lost 4 bases. CDR1 is SEHNR, CDR2 FQNEAQ, per germline (reference sequence). The CDR3 consists of 15 residues. CDR3 region: CASSSGGQGPYEQYF. In nucleotides, the CDR3 is TGTGCCAGCAGCTCAGGGGGACAGGGGCCGTACGAGCAGTACTTC.

CDR3: CASSTILLRGVNQPQHF. CDR3 in DNA: TGTGCCAGTAGTACTATCCTACTCCGCGGGGTAAATCAGCCCCAGCATTTT. This sequence joins TRBV19 and TRBJ1-5; D gene uncertain. The germline CDR1 and CDR2 sequences are LNHDA and SQIVND (reference sequence). The CDR3 spans 17 residues. The V and J ends lost 4 bases and 4 bases respectively, with 20 bases between them.

V usage is TRBV29-1 and J usage is TRBJ2-7, with a possible D match to TRBD1 (6 bases). Germline values: CDR1 SQVTM, CDR2 ANQGSEA. The CDR3 has 14 residues. The V end was cut by 7 bases, the J end by 1 base, with 17 bases between. The CDR3 sequence is CSAAGAELSYEQYF. CDR3 sequence (DNA): TGCAGCGCCGCAGGGGCAGAGCTGTCCTACGAGCAGTACTTC.

This chain connects TRBV19 to TRBJ2-7, with TRBD1 identical over 7 bases. Unmatched junction bases numbered 10, after V lost 5 bases and J lost 0 bases. CDR1 is LNHDA and CDR2 is SQIVND in the germline V gene (reference sequence). The CDR3 totals 16 residues. The CDR3 DNA is TGTGCCAGTAGTCCGCACACGGCAGGGGGCTCCTACGAGCAGTACTTC. This sequence encodes CASSPHTAGGSYEQYF.